A single T cell receptor beta chain is shown here with its context. Its antigen is not identified. During its preparation, the TCRbeta library received unique molecular identifiers. In TCRdb, the PCR reads were re-called with MiXCR into one record per CDR3 protein. The data contain approximately 1,000,000 distinct CDR3 sequences, about 29% of them singletons. This sample was taken from a study of T-cell reconstitution after alpha-beta-depleted transplantation in children. Study-level points and caveats: One year post-transplant, T-cell counts and diversity were largely derived from T cells produced anew.

CDR1 and CDR2 from the germline V gene are SQVTM and ANQGSEA. The CDR3 totals 16 residues. Deletions cut 1 base from V and 0 bases from J, with 10 bases between. The chain uses TRBV29-1 and TRBJ1-6; unclear D gene. This sequence originates from a boy younger than two who had a stem cell transplant for SCID, so the T cells may come from the graft donor. The input for sequencing was PBMCs, mostly from graft donor cells, taken 360 days after TCRalphabeta/CD19-depleted stem cell transplant. The CDR3 sequence is CSVEGTTTSYNSPLHF. In DNA form, the CDR3 reads TGCAGCGTTGAAGGGACGACCACCTCCTATAATTCACCCCTCCACTTT.